These 20 T cell receptor beta chains originate from one sample sequenced in a study of response to subunit inactivated influenza vaccine. TCRdb analysed the RT-PCR reads with MiXCR anew, one entry per CDR3 protein. The sample holds about 500,000 distinct CDR3 sequences, 6.5% to 8% seen once. The source was PBMCs from blood, collected 23 months after vaccination. The receptors here all came from a man aged 50 to 69 who received an inactivated influenza vaccine.

The chain joins TRBV29-1 to TRBJ2-5; 9 nucleotides align to TRBD2. CDR3 length equals 14 residues. V lost 4 bases, J lost 5 bases, and 8 bases stayed unmatched. Germline lookup yields CDR1 SQVTM and CDR2 ANQGSEA. CDR3 loop: CSVAGGRAGETQYF. The CDR3, as DNA: TGCAGCGTTGCTGGCGGGAGGGCCGGGGAGACCCAGTACTTC. Combining the CDR3 with reference TRBV29-1 and TRBJ2-5 gives the whole variable domain SAVISQKPSRDICQRGTSLTIQCQVDSQVTMMFWYRQQPGQSLTLIATANQGSEATYESGFVIDKFPISRPNLTFSTLTVSNMSPEDSSIYLCSVAGGRAGETQYFGPGTRLLVL.

This clonotype came up a few times. The chain combines TRBV20-1 with TRBJ2-7; D remains ambiguous. Trimming pared 2 bases from V and 2 bases from J, leaving 10 bases between. CDR3 length: 13 amino acids. CDR1 and CDR2 from the germline V gene are DFQATT and SNEGSKA (reference sequence). CDR3 bases: TGCAGTGCTAGAATTCCAGGCACCTACGAGCAGTACTTC. It codes for CSARIPGTYEQYF.

The rearrangement uses TRBV5-1 and TRBJ2-5; 10 bases agree with TRBD2. V gave up 3 bases and J gave up 3 bases; unmatched junction bases: 2. The CDR3 is made up of 14 amino acids. The germline gives CDR1 SGHRS, CDR2 YFSETQ. CDR3 residues: CASSSAGGKETQYF. The CDR3 nucleotides are TGCGCCAGCAGCTCAGCGGGGGGGAAAGAGACCCAGTACTTC.

This clonotype has more than one count but fewer than ten. In DNA, the CDR3 is TGTGCCAGCAGTTTTGAGACTTATCAAGAGACCCAGTACTTC. This encodes CASSFETYQETQYF. The V and J genes are TRBV12-3 or TRBV12-4 and TRBJ2-5; no firm D call. V shed 3 bases and J shed 2 bases, with 10 bases lying between them. The CDR3 length is 14 residues.

The chain couples TRBV20-1 to TRBJ2-3, with D perhaps TRBD2 (7 bases). The length of the CDR3 is 14 residues. Germline V lookup: CDR1 DFQATT, CDR2 SNEGSKA (reference sequence). The V end lost 6 bases, the J end lost 1 base, and 14 bases lay between the germline ends. The CDR3 bases are TGCAGTGCCCCTAGGGGGGGACGCACAGATACGCAGTATTTT. Translation gives CSAPRGGRTDTQYF.

The V gene is TRBV30, the J gene TRBJ2-1; 10 nucleotides agree with TRBD2. From germline, CDR1 is GTSNPN and CDR2 SVGIG (reference sequence). CDR3 length: 15 amino acids. V dropped 1 base and J dropped 9; count of bases not matched to a gene: 9. CDR3 sequence: CAWSGGASGSLEQFF. In DNA, the CDR3 is TGTGCCTGGAGTGGGGGTGCTAGCGGGAGTCTTGAGCAGTTCTTC.

The V call is TRBV10-3, the J call TRBJ2-1; perhaps TRBD2 as D (6 bases). Germline CDR1 reads ENHRY; CDR2 reads SYGVKD. The CDR3 contains 15 residues. V lost 0 bases and J 10 bases, leaving 16 bases between the germline ends. Here the CDR3 DNA reads TGTGCCATCAGTGAGTCTGAGTCAGCGGGCACGGAGCAGTTCTTC. Its translation: CAISESESAGTEQFF.

This clonotype has just a few counts. The gene calls are TRBV20-1 and TRBJ2-2; TRBD1 matches 9 bases. This CDR3 is 16 amino acids long. Looked up from germline, CDR1 is DFQATT and CDR2 is SNEGSKA (reference sequence). The trim removed 3 bases at V and 5 bases at J, leaving 10 bases unmatched. CDR3 nucleotide sequence: TGCAGTGCTAGGGGAGTGACAGGGGGAGGGACCGGGGAGCTGTTTTTT. This encodes CSARGVTGGGTGELFF.

This clonotype was seen many times. The V call is TRBV10-2, the J call TRBJ1-6, with D possibly TRBD1 on 5 matching bases. The ends were cut back, 0 bases at V and 9 bases at J, with 18 bases in the middle. CDR1 and CDR2 (germline): WSHSY, SAAADI. CDR3 length equals 17 residues. For the CDR3, the DNA is TGCGCCAGCAGTGAGTCGCCCCGGGGCCGCGGAAGTTCACCCCTCCACTTT. Amino acid sequence: CASSESPRGRGSSPLHF.

This clonotype was recorded a few times. The J gene is TRBJ2-7, the V gene TRBV2; 8 bases match TRBD2. This CDR3 is built from 18 residues. Germline CDR1 SNHLY, CDR2 FYNNEI. V was pared by 4 bases and J by 3 bases, with 17 bases of the junction left unmatched. This chain's CDR3 is CASSVQGTRGRNFYEQYF. In DNA form, the CDR3 reads TGTGCCAGCAGTGTTCAGGGGACTAGAGGCCGGAATTTCTACGAGCAGTACTTC.

This clonotype was seen many times. The chain is built from TRBV3-1 and TRBJ1-3, with a weak D call TRBD1 (5 bases). Trimming removed 3 bases at V and 2 bases at J, with 5 bases between. The CDR3 sequence is 13 residues long. Per the germline V gene, CDR1 is LGHDT and CDR2 is YNNKEL (reference sequence). The CDR3 DNA reads as TGTGCCAGCAGCCAGGGGGCTGGAAACACCATATATTTT. It yields the protein CASSQGAGNTIYF.

This clonotype has at least ten counts. CDR3 bases: TGCAGTGCTAGAGATCGTACAGGGGGCCGAAAGACCCAGTACTTC. It encodes CSARDRTGGRKTQYF. V and J are TRBV20-1 and TRBJ2-5; 9 bases are a match to TRBD1. Looked up from germline, CDR1 is DFQATT and CDR2 is SNEGSKA (reference sequence). V dropped 0 bases and J dropped 6; count of bases not matched to a gene: 8. This CDR3 comprises 15 residues.

This clonotype was seen a handful of times. The rearrangement links TRBV27 to TRBJ1-6; weak D call: TRBD1 (6 bases). This CDR3 is 15 amino acids long. CDR1 and CDR2 from the germline V gene are MNHEY and SMNVEV (reference sequence). V lost 8 bases to trimming and J lost 7 bases, with 18 bases between them. DNA of the CDR3: TGTGCCAGCCCTTGGGAAGCAGGGGACAATTCACCCCTCCACTTT. Protein: CASPWEAGDNSPLHF.

This clonotype was counted only a few times. The V gene is TRBV12-3 or TRBV12-4, the J gene TRBJ2-5; a possible D gene is TRBD2 (6 bases). The CDR3 is made up of 14 amino acids. Deletions cut 3 bases from V and 3 bases from J, with 11 bases between. The CDR3 sequence: CASSLGGTKETQYF. The CDR3 region has the DNA TGTGCCAGCAGTTTGGGGGGAACAAAAGAGACCCAGTACTTC.

This clonotype was observed many times. The chain couples TRBV24-1 to TRBJ2-1, with TRBD2 matching 7 bases. There are 17 residues in the CDR3. Germline CDR1 and CDR2: KGHDR and SFDVKD. After removal of 1 base from V and 3 bases from J, the junction contained 8 bases not matched to a gene. Written as DNA, the CDR3 is TGTGCCACCAGTGATTTCAACCCGGGAGGCAACTACAATGAGCAGTTCTTC. Protein: CATSDFNPGGNYNEQFF.

This chain joins TRBV15 and TRBJ2-1; a possible D gene is TRBD1 (6 bases). Per the germline V gene, CDR1 is LNHNV and CDR2 is YYDKDF (reference sequence). The germline V and J ends were trimmed by 2 bases and 0 bases, with 8 bases remaining between them. The CDR3 totals 15 residues. CDR3 sequence: CATSRQGRSYNEQFF. CDR3 coding DNA: TGTGCCACCAGCAGACAGGGGCGCTCCTACAATGAGCAGTTCTTC.

The CDR3 region is CASSQKRTGDRNTDTQYF. The CDR3 coding sequence is TGTGCCAGCTCACAGAAACGGACAGGGGATCGGAACACAGATACGCAGTATTTT. The V and J genes are TRBV18 and TRBJ2-3; 9 nucleotides align to TRBD1. Germline CDR1 KGHSH, CDR2 LQKENI. Trimming took 4 bases from V and 2 from J; bases not matched to a gene: 13. The CDR3 consists of 18 residues. The full variable domain, with the rest looked up from reference TRBV18 and TRBJ2-3, is NAGVMQNPRHLVRRRGQEARLRCSPMKGHSHVYWYRQLPEEGLKFMVYLQKENIIDESGMPKERFSAEFPKEGPSILRIQQVVRGDSAAYFCASSQKRTGDRNTDTQYFGPGTRLTVL.

This clonotype was recorded a few times. This sequence joins TRBV4-3 and TRBJ1-1; no definite D call. V was pared by 1 base and J by 5 bases, with 11 bases between. The V gene's germline CDR1 is LGHNA and CDR2 YSLEER. CDR3 size: 14 residues. The CDR3 DNA reads as TGCGCCAGCAGCCAAGGCGCCCGGAGAACTGAAGCTTTCTTT. Its translation: CASSQGARRTEAFF.

This clonotype came up a few times. This chain uses TRBV20-1 with TRBJ2-7; D could derive from TRBD1 or TRBD2 (5 bases each). Germline V CDR1 and CDR2: DFQATT, SNEGSKA (reference sequence). The length of the CDR3 is 15 residues. Trimming took off 5 bases at V and 3 bases at J, with 20 bases between the two ends. CDR3 amino acids: CSAGLPGRGFYEQYF. Written as DNA, the CDR3 is TGCAGTGCTGGGTTACCGGGACGGGGCTTCTACGAGCAGTACTTC.

At least ten counts were recorded for this clonotype. The V call is TRBV20-1, the J call TRBJ2-2; D assignment may be TRBD1 or TRBD2 (5 bases each). The CDR3 extends over 15 amino acids. V shed 6 bases and J shed 4 bases, with 18 bases lying between them. In germline, CDR1 is DFQATT, CDR2 SNEGSKA (reference sequence). CDR3 in amino acids: CSAKSGTGFTGELFF. The CDR3, as DNA: TGCAGTGCAAAGTCCGGGACCGGATTCACCGGGGAGCTGTTTTTT.